This TCR beta chain was captured in a study of shared clonotypes between healthy human individuals. TCRdb's table, derived via immunoSEQ multiplex PCR, lists solely in-frame clones and lacks some. The sample consists of roughly 2.2 million clones, 80% to 95% of them appearing once. With 4 bases clipped from V and 6 bases from J, the junction kept 4 bases outside the gene matches. The CDR3 loop spans 15 amino acids. Per germline, CDR1 SGDLS and CDR2 YYNGEE. A CD45RA-negative memory subset and a CD45RA+ naive subset were separated from the CD4+ cells. The chain joins TRBV9 to TRBJ2-1, with 13 bases fitting TRBD2. Sequencing input: naive CD4+ T cells from PBMCs. Noted subset: CD45RA+ positively selected. This receptor was taken from a young man in good health. Some clones in this sample may be carry-over from other donors' samples. The CDR3 spells CASSSTSGRANEQFF. In DNA, the CDR3 is TGTGCCAGCAGCTCAACTAGCGGGAGGGCCAATGAGCAGTTCTTC.